These T cell receptor beta chains were read from a single sample in a study of beta chain features in type 1 diabetes. Sequenced by immunoSEQ multiplex PCR; TCRdb stores in-frame clones only, minus some. The sample shows approximately 160,000 clones, approximately 9.1% of them seen only once. Sequenced material: central memory CD4+ T cells from blood. The receptors here all came from a woman between 18 and 29 years old in good health. The CDR3 runs from the conserved cysteine through the conserved F or W. A D gene is named only where the DNA matches it firmly.

V: TRBV6-6
D: TRBD2
J: TRBJ2-3
CDR3: CASTPWGGTDTQYF

V: TRBV5-8
D: NA
J: TRBJ1-2
CDR3: CASSPPGANYGYTF

V: TRBV7-3
D: TRBD1
J: TRBJ1-1
CDR3: CASSLGDRRNTEAFF

V: TRBV7-9
D: TRBD2
J: TRBJ2-2
CDR3: CASSRGSGGNTGELFF

V: TRBV7-2
D: TRBD1
J: TRBJ2-4
CDR3: CASSLRAGTGNLAKNIQYF

V: TRBV6-1
D: NA
J: TRBJ2-3
CDR3: CASRAVTDTQYF

V: TRBV11-3
D: NA
J: TRBJ2-1
CDR3: CASSSGNEQFF

V: TRBV27
D: TRBD1
J: TRBJ2-1
CDR3: CASSPQGYYNEQFF

V: TRBV6-6
D: TRBD1
J: TRBJ1-2
CDR3: CASRKSGGQGYTF

V: TRBV5-6
D: TRBD2
J: TRBJ2-5
CDR3: CASSSTQSGGAETQYF

V: TRBV18
D: TRBD2
J: TRBJ2-5
CDR3: CASSPPNGLAGIQETQYF

V: TRBV11-2
D: NA
J: TRBJ2-1
CDR3: CASSLVIDPGVHEQFF

V: TRBV10-3
D: NA
J: TRBJ2-7
CDR3: CAISESRQGTYEQYF

V: TRBV7-9
D: TRBD2
J: TRBJ2-3
CDR3: CASSFISGGSTDTQYF

V: TRBV12-5
D: NA
J: TRBJ1-2
CDR3: CASGLSGKNGYTF

V: TRBV18
D: TRBD1
J: TRBJ2-1
CDR3: CASSPTGDNTFF

V: TRBV7-2
D: NA
J: TRBJ2-1
CDR3: CASSLEGLSSYNEQFF

V: TRBV7-2
D: TRBD1
J: TRBJ2-4
CDR3: CASSAPQGMSKNIQYF

V: TRBV14
D: NA
J: TRBJ2-2
CDR3: CASSQEGSPGELFF

V: TRBV5-1
D: TRBD2
J: TRBJ2-1
CDR3: CASSLLAGGYNEQFF

V: TRBV28
D: NA
J: TRBJ1-2
CDR3: CASSLQGRDGYTF

V: TRBV30
D: NA
J: TRBJ2-3
CDR3: CAWSVGIGSDTQYF

V: TRBV11-2
D: NA
J: TRBJ2-1
CDR3: CASSPFSGYNEQFF

V: TRBV5-6
D: NA
J: TRBJ2-7
CDR3: CASSSYRVSYEQYF

V: TRBV4-1
D: NA
J: TRBJ1-1
CDR3: CASSQRGGYTEAFF

V: TRBV5-1
D: TRBD1
J: TRBJ1-2
CDR3: CASSSDRVYGYTF

V: TRBV5-4
D: TRBD2
J: TRBJ2-3
CDR3: CASSLRLAGNTDTQYF

V: TRBV29-1
D: TRBD1
J: TRBJ1-2
CDR3: CSVETGAGGYTF

V: TRBV11-2
D: TRBD2
J: TRBJ2-1
CDR3: CASTRLAGAYNEQFF

V: TRBV7-8
D: NA
J: TRBJ2-5
CDR3: CASSSYTAGQETQYF

V: TRBV18
D: TRBD1
J: TRBJ1-1
CDR3: CASSQGTGPMNTEAFF

V: TRBV28
D: TRBD1
J: TRBJ1-3
CDR3: CASRDSSGNTIYF

V: TRBV29-1
D: TRBD2
J: TRBJ2-7
CDR3: CSVAPTSGRNHEQYF

V: TRBV27
D: TRBD1
J: TRBJ2-7
CDR3: CASSFKGQGSYEQYF

V: TRBV19
D: TRBD2
J: TRBJ2-1
CDR3: CASSTISGRTYNEQFF

V: TRBV4-2
D: NA
J: TRBJ2-3
CDR3: CASSQDLVGQGSDTQYF

V: TRBV11-2
D: NA
J: TRBJ2-5
CDR3: CASSWGAGAKETQYF

V: TRBV30
D: NA
J: TRBJ1-1
CDR3: CAWSVNRVRFF

V: TRBV7-9
D: TRBD2
J: TRBJ2-1
CDR3: CASNLSGGRPNNEQFF

V: TRBV11-1
D: NA
J: TRBJ2-5
CDR3: CASNTYGEQTQYF

V: TRBV28
D: NA
J: TRBJ2-7
CDR3: CASSPGSSYEQYF

V: TRBV10-3
D: NA
J: TRBJ2-1
CDR3: CAISDQDSYNEQFF

V: TRBV30
D: TRBD1
J: TRBJ1-3
CDR3: CACSRDRQYSGNTIYF

V: TRBV6-1
D: TRBD2
J: TRBJ2-3
CDR3: CASSEAASGHTDTQYF

V: TRBV2
D: TRBD1
J: TRBJ2-3
CDR3: CASRRGTGAGDTQYF

V: TRBV2
D: NA
J: TRBJ2-7
CDR3: CASSEHEQSYEQYF

V: TRBV2
D: NA
J: TRBJ2-3
CDR3: CASGRTLSSDTQYF

V: TRBV2
D: NA
J: TRBJ2-5
CDR3: CASRAQGETQYF

V: TRBV11-2
D: NA
J: TRBJ2-5
CDR3: CASSLDKTQYF